This entry lists 24 T cell receptor beta chains sequenced from one sample in a study of cytomegalovirus exposure and HLA in healthy donors. The PCR had 60 Vbeta and 13 Jbeta primers. Using immunoSEQ multiplex PCR, the repertoire was profiled, and TCRdb retains in-frame clones only, with some absent. This sample has around 100,000 clones, with more than 70% found just once. The sequencing input was PBMCs. These receptors came from a male donor in good health and CMV-seropositive.

J is TRBJ2-6 and V is TRBV7-3; possibly TRBD1 for D (6 bases). The CDR3 has 15 residues. The germline V gene encodes CDR1 SGHTA and CDR2 FQGTGA. Trimming shortened V by 5 bases and J by 1 base, and 9 bases separated the two germline ends. CDR3 bases: TGTGCCAGCAGCGTCAGGGGATCTGGGGCCAACGTCCTGACTTTC. Its translation is CASSVRGSGANVLTF. The whole variable domain, filled in from reference TRBV7-3 and TRBJ2-6, reads GAGVSQTPSNKVTEKGKYVELRCDPISGHTALYWYRQSLGQGPEFLIYFQGTGAADDSGLPNDRFFAVRPEGSVSTLKIQRTERGDSAVYLCASSVRGSGANVLTFGAGSRLTVL.

The J gene is TRBJ2-2, the V gene TRBV28, with D maybe TRBD2 (7 bases). The CDR3 is 14 residues long. Trimming took 4 bases from V and 6 from J, leaving 12 bases between them. Germline values: CDR1 MDHEN, CDR2 SYDVKM. CDR3 amino acids: CASSSLGGAGELFF. CDR3 nucleotides: TGTGCCAGCAGTTCCCTAGGGGGGGCCGGGGAGCTGTTTTTT.

In this sample, this clone turned up a few times. The gene calls are TRBV6-5 and TRBJ1-4; 7 nucleotides match TRBD1. Germline assignment: CDR1 MNHEY and CDR2 SVGAGI. The CDR3 length is 15 residues. Trimming at V came to 2 bases and at J to 2 bases, leaving 2 bases not matched to a gene. Written as DNA, the CDR3 is TGTGCCAGCAGTTACGAGGGGGCTACTAATGAAAAACTGTTTTTT. Translation: CASSYEGATNEKLFF.

V is TRBV27 and J is TRBJ2-3, with TRBD2 identical over 10 bases. This CDR3 is built from 16 residues. CDR1 and CDR2 (germline): MNHEY, SMNVEV (reference sequence). The J segment lost 2 bases and the V segment lost 6 bases, leaving 8 bases of the junction unmatched. The DNA for the CDR3 is TGTGCCAGCAGAAGGAGCGGGGGGGGGAACACAGATACGCAGTATTTT. Protein product: CASRRSGGGNTDTQYF.

V is TRBV4-3 and J is TRBJ2-1; TRBD1 matches 12 bases. The germline V gene has CDR1 LGHNA and CDR2 YSLEER. Trimming at V came to 1 base and at J to 10 bases, leaving 11 bases not matched to a gene. The CDR3 has 17 residues. The CDR3 here is CASSQAEWDRGRKEQFF. CDR3 in DNA: TGCGCCAGCAGCCAAGCCGAATGGGACAGGGGGCGGAAGGAGCAGTTCTTC.

This chain uses TRBV7-9 with TRBJ2-2; no definite D call. The germline V gene encodes CDR1 SEHNR and CDR2 FQNEAQ (reference sequence). This CDR3 is built from 15 residues. Trimming removed 2 bases from V and 1 base from J, with 8 bases in between. This CDR3 reads CASSLRQENTGELFF. The CDR3 nucleotides are TGTGCCAGCAGCTTAAGGCAGGAGAACACCGGGGAGCTGTTTTTT.

The chain employs TRBV19 and TRBJ1-5, with TRBD1 matching over 7 bases. The trim removed 5 bases at V and 2 bases at J, leaving 15 bases unmatched. The CDR3 runs to 18 residues. Germline V gene data show CDR1 as LNHDA and CDR2 as SQIVND (reference sequence). CDR3 DNA sequence: TGTGCCAGTAGTTTCAGGACAGGCCCCGTGATGGGCAATCAGCCCCAGCATTTT. Its protein product is CASSFRTGPVMGNQPQHF.

The chain links TRBV23-1 to TRBJ1-4, with D hard to call. TRBV23-1 counts as an open reading frame of uncertain function. V was shortened by 2 bases and J by 8 bases, with 6 bases between the two germline ends. The CDR3 is made up of 12 amino acids. The CDR3 loop reads CASSQEGEKLFF. CDR3 sequence (DNA): TGCGCCAGCAGTCAAGAGGGAGAAAAACTGTTTTTT.

Only a few counts were recorded for this clone. Its ends do not fully match the called genes, so a read error is possible. The rearrangement links TRBV7-7 to TRBJ2-1; TRBD2 aligns across 8 bases. From germline, CDR1 is SSHAT and CDR2 FNYEAQ (reference sequence). CDR3 length: 15 residues. The CDR3: CASSLAGSSPQEQFF. Here the CDR3 DNA reads TGTGCTAGCAGCCTAGCGGGCAGTTCCCCACAGGAGCAGTTCTTC.

The V gene is TRBV7-9, the J gene TRBJ1-4; a weak D match, TRBD1 (6 bases). The CDR3 length is 13 residues. Germline V CDR1 and CDR2: SEHNR, FQNEAQ (reference sequence). Trimming removed 6 bases from V and 5 bases from J, with 10 bases in between. The CDR3 spells CASSKTGNEKLFF. The DNA for the CDR3 is TGTGCCAGCAGTAAGACAGGAAATGAAAAACTGTTTTTT.

The gene calls are TRBV7-2 and TRBJ2-3, with 9 bases that match TRBD2. V shed 5 bases and J 3 bases; nucleotides not matched to a gene: 18. The germline V gene has CDR1 SGHTA and CDR2 FQGNSA. This CDR3 has 19 residues. The CDR3 bases are TGTGCCAGCAGCCAGGACCCCCCGGGGATAGCGGGAGTGACAGATACGCAGTATTTT. This sequence encodes CASSQDPPGIAGVTDTQYF.

This clone has just one count. The chain uses TRBV6-5 and TRBJ1-2, with 9 bases identical to TRBD1. The CDR3 runs to 14 residues. J gave up 8 bases and V 6 bases, and 10 bases lay outside the gene matches. The V gene's germline CDR1 is MNHEY and CDR2 SVGAGI. The CDR3: CASRSRTGGLGYTF. The DNA for the CDR3 is TGTGCCAGCAGATCCAGAACAGGGGGCTTGGGCTACACCTTC.

This chain connects TRBV25-1 to TRBJ1-1; 8 bases are a match to TRBD1. Germline V gives CDR1 MGHDK, CDR2 SYGVNS. The trim removed 4 bases at V and 9 bases at J, leaving 10 bases unmatched. The CDR3 sequence is 14 residues long. This CDR3 is CASSGFQGATKAFF. The CDR3 DNA reads as TGTGCCAGCAGTGGGTTCCAGGGGGCGACTAAAGCTTTCTTT.

This chain connects TRBV5-1 to TRBJ2-3, with a weak D call TRBD2 (6 bases). The CDR3 has 15 amino acids. The V end lost 0 bases, the J end lost 2 bases, and 10 bases lay between the germline ends. The V gene's germline CDR1 is SGHRS and CDR2 YFSETQ. The CDR3 reads CASSLGGVTTDTQYF. In DNA, the CDR3 is TGCGCCAGCAGCTTGGGGGGGGTGACCACAGATACGCAGTATTTT.

The genes are TRBV5-4 and TRBJ2-1; 10 bases agree with TRBD1. The CDR3 length is 15 residues. V trimming: 3 bases; J trimming: 4 bases; junction bases outside the gene matches: 4. The V gene's germline CDR1 is SGHNT and CDR2 YYREEE (reference sequence). The CDR3 DNA reads as TGTGCCAGCAGCTCGGGACAGGGGAGATACAATGAGCAGTTCTTC. The encoded protein is CASSSGQGRYNEQFF. The full variable domain, rest sourced from reference TRBV5-4 and TRBJ2-1, is ETGVTQSPTHLIKTRGQQVTLRCSSQSGHNTVSWYQQALGQGPQFIFQYYREEENGRGNFPPRFSGLQFPNYSSELNVNALELDDSALYLCASSSGQGRYNEQFFGPGTRLTVL.

As concerns this clone: The junction shows a germline mismatch at one end, possibly a read error. J is TRBJ1-1 and V is TRBV7-9; perhaps TRBD1 as D (5 bases). Per germline, CDR1 SEHNR and CDR2 FQNEAQ (reference sequence). CDR3 length: 12 residues. The CDR3 here is CSSSLIDREAFF. The CDR3 DNA follows: TGTTCCAGCAGCTTAATCGACAGAGAAGCTTTCTTT.

CDR3 sequence reads: CASSQELAGSYNEQFF. Here the CDR3 DNA reads TGCGCCAGCAGCCAAGAATTAGCGGGCAGCTACAATGAGCAGTTCTTC. This sequence joins TRBV4-1 and TRBJ2-1, with TRBD2 matching over 7 bases. This CDR3 has 16 amino acids. The V gene end was trimmed by 0 bases and the J gene end by 3 bases; junction bases not matched to a gene: 5. Germline values: CDR1 MGHRA, CDR2 YSYEKL.

The chain uses TRBV27 and TRBJ2-5, with D possibly TRBD1 on 5 matching bases. In germline, CDR1 is MNHEY, CDR2 SMNVEV (reference sequence). This CDR3 has 15 residues. Trimming shortened V by 4 bases and J by 5 bases, and 17 bases separated the two germline ends. The chain's CDR3 is CASSSDTLLRETQYF. The CDR3 DNA reads TGTGCCAGCAGTTCGGACACCCTTCTGCGGGAGACCCAGTACTTC.

V gene TRBV4-2 combines with J gene TRBJ2-3; TRBD2 agrees at 10 bases. Germline CDR1 is LGHNA and CDR2 is YNFKEQ. The CDR3 length is 14 residues. J lost 5 bases, V lost 7 bases, and 6 bases had no gene match. In nucleotides, the CDR3 is TGTGCCAGCAAACCAGCGGGAGGGAAAGATACGCAGTATTTT. This gives the protein CASKPAGGKDTQYF.

This clone occurred a few times. The genes are TRBV4-3 and TRBJ1-3, with 7 bases identical to TRBD1. The junction had 5 bases not matched to a gene; V was cut back by 0 bases and J by 0 bases. The germline gives CDR1 LGHNA, CDR2 YSLEER. The CDR3 length is 17 residues. Here the CDR3 DNA reads TGCGCCAGCAGCCAAGATACGGGACAGAGCTCTGGAAACACCATATATTTT. This encodes CASSQDTGQSSGNTIYF.

With respect to this clone: One junction end does not reproduce the germline sequence, and a read error may be involved. The chain carries TRBV7-9 and TRBJ2-7, with 8 bases aligning to TRBD1. The germline V gene has CDR1 SEHNR and CDR2 FQNEAQ (reference sequence). CDR3 size: 16 residues. The CDR3 DNA reads TGTTCCAGCAGCTCTCCCCGGACAGGGACCACCTACGAGCAGTACTTC. Translation: CSSSSPRTGTTYEQYF.

V gene TRBV6-5 combines with J gene TRBJ2-7, with 7 bases that match TRBD1. Trimming took 0 bases from V and 5 from J; bases not matched to a gene: 4. Per germline, CDR1 MNHEY and CDR2 SVGAGI. CDR3 size: 14 residues. CDR3 region: CASSYSRTGHEQYF. CDR3 bases: TGTGCCAGCAGTTACTCGAGGACAGGTCACGAGCAGTACTTC.

The chain joins TRBV12-5 to TRBJ2-5, with a weak D call TRBD1 (6 bases). CDR1 is LGHNT and CDR2 is FRNRAP in the germline V gene. The CDR3 is made up of 16 amino acids. The ends were cut back, 1 base at V and 0 bases at J, with 12 bases in the middle. The CDR3 DNA is TGTGCTAGTGGTTTGGGGACAGCCGACCACCAAGAGACCCAGTACTTC. This gives the protein CASGLGTADHQETQYF.

The chain is built from TRBV6-1 and TRBJ2-7; 9 bases align to TRBD1. V was pared by 4 bases and J by 1 base, with 5 bases of the junction left unmatched. Germline V gives CDR1 MNHNS, CDR2 SASEGT. This CDR3 region has 15 residues. The chain's CDR3 is CASSGGQGGSYEQYF. The CDR3 DNA is TGTGCCAGCAGTGGGGGACAGGGTGGTTCCTACGAGCAGTACTTC.